The 22 T cell receptor beta chains in this list originate from one sample, sequenced in a study of T cells in Graves' hyperthyroidism and ophthalmopathy. The CDR3 regions of TCR beta were amplified from RNA transcripts. First-round RT-PCR with HTBI primers amplified the TCR CDR3 region. TCRdb reprocessed the multiplex PCR reads via MiXCR and lists one record per CDR3 protein. The sample has about 250,000 distinct CDR3 sequences, around 20% seen once; the top ten hold roughly 60%. Sequenced input: blood. The receptors were sampled from a man aged 25-40 years with Graves' ophthalmopathy.

This clonotype was picked up a small number of times. The chain recombines TRBV20-1 with TRBJ1-1, with TRBD1 matching over 9 bases. The CDR3 is 14 residues long. Germline V gene sequence: CDR1 DFQATT, CDR2 SNEGSKA (reference sequence). The trim removed 0 bases at V and 6 bases at J, leaving 5 bases unmatched. The CDR3 DNA sequence: TGCAGTGCTAGAGATAAGGGACAGGGCCCTGAAGCTTTCTTT. It encodes CSARDKGQGPEAFF.

The chain carries TRBV19 and TRBJ1-2; D is unclear. Between the trimmed V and J ends, which lost 6 bases and 0 bases, there was a span of 8 bases. The CDR3 consists of 13 residues. Germline V gene lookup returns CDR1 LNHDA and CDR2 SQIVND (reference sequence). CDR3 nucleotide sequence: TGTGCCAGTAGAGTGGCAGCTAACTATGGCTACACCTTC. Its protein product is CASRVAANYGYTF.

The chain carries TRBV3-1 and TRBJ2-1; TRBD2 matches at 10 bases. V shed 4 bases and J 8 bases; nucleotides not matched to a gene: 8. The CDR3 has 15 residues. Per the germline V gene, CDR1 is LGHDT and CDR2 is YNNKEL (reference sequence). Here the CDR3 DNA reads TGTGCCAGCAGCCCGAGCGGGAGGGCGCAGCATGAGCAGTTCTTC. Amino acid sequence: CASSPSGRAQHEQFF.

In this sample, this clonotype turned up many times. This sequence joins TRBV2 and TRBJ1-1, with D unresolved. CDR1 is SNHLY, CDR2 FYNNEI, per germline. The CDR3 totals 13 residues. Trimming pared 5 bases from V and 3 bases from J, leaving 10 bases between. The CDR3 region has the DNA TGTGCCAGCAGTATACGACGGGACACTGAAGCTTTCTTT. Residues: CASSIRRDTEAFF.

V is TRBV20-1 and J is TRBJ2-2; 8 nucleotides line up with TRBD1. Germline-derived CDR1 and CDR2 are DFQATT and SNEGSKA (reference sequence). The CDR3 length is 14 residues. Trimming at V came to 6 bases and at J to 5 bases, leaving 8 bases not matched to a gene. The CDR3 here is CSAKKDRVTGELFF. The CDR3 nucleotides read TGCAGTGCCAAAAAGGACAGGGTGACCGGGGAGCTGTTTTTT.

This clonotype came up once. The junction differs from germline at one of its ends, possibly a read error. The chain couples TRBV7-7 to TRBJ2-5; possibly TRBD1 or TRBD2 for D (5 bases each). Germline CDR1 reads SSHAT; CDR2 reads FNYEAQ (reference sequence). This CDR3 has 14 residues. In DNA form, the CDR3 reads TGTGCTAGCAGCCTTGGGACGGACCAAGAGACCCAGTACTTC. Translation gives CASSLGTDQETQYF.

The chain employs TRBV6-1 and TRBJ2-1; 10 bases fit TRBD2. CDR1 and CDR2 from the germline V gene are MNHNS and SASEGT. The CDR3 has 15 residues. J lost 6 bases, V lost 6 bases, and 8 bases had no gene match. CDR3 in amino acids: CASSQLAGKGNEQFF. CDR3 sequence (DNA): TGTGCCAGCAGCCAACTAGCGGGAAAGGGCAATGAGCAGTTCTTC.

This clonotype was seen more than once but under ten times. V and J are TRBV5-1 and TRBJ1-2; 9 bases are a match to TRBD1. The CDR3 contains 14 residues. J was trimmed by 3 bases and V by 4 bases; bases with no gene match: 4. CDR1 and CDR2 (germline): SGHRS, YFSETQ. CDR3 DNA sequence: TGCGCCAGCAGCAGGACAGGGGACGACTATGGCTACACCTTC. Protein product: CASSRTGDDYGYTF.

This rearrangement joins TRBV9 to TRBJ2-1; 13 bases agree with TRBD2. The CDR3 is made up of 15 amino acids. V lost 3 bases, J lost 8 bases, and 5 bases stayed unmatched. Per the germline V gene, CDR1 is SGDLS and CDR2 is YYNGEE. The CDR3 is CASSARTSGSYEQFF. As DNA, the CDR3 is TGTGCCAGCAGCGCCCGGACTAGCGGGAGTTATGAGCAGTTCTTC.

Many counts were recorded for this clonotype. The chain carries TRBV3-1 and TRBJ2-7; D perhaps matches TRBD2 (5 bases). V was cut by 4 bases and J by 6 bases, with 13 bases left in between. CDR3 size: 13 residues. Germline CDR1 and CDR2: LGHDT and YNNKEL (reference sequence). As DNA, the CDR3 is TGTGCCAGCAGCCTCCAACGGAGCGGCGAGCAGTACTTC. Its translation: CASSLQRSGEQYF.

The chain is built from TRBV28 and TRBJ1-2; possibly TRBD1 for D (6 bases). CDR1 and CDR2 (germline): MDHEN, SYDVKM. The CDR3 runs 15 residues. Trimming left V 4 bases short and J 2 bases short, with 14 bases between. The CDR3 here is CASSWGGGPNYGYTF. The CDR3 bases are TGTGCCAGCAGTTGGGGGGGGGGGCCAAACTATGGCTACACCTTC.

This clonotype occurred many times. The chain combines TRBV27 with TRBJ1-5; D ambiguous. Per the germline V gene, CDR1 is MNHEY and CDR2 is SMNVEV (reference sequence). The CDR3 covers 14 residues. V dropped 4 bases and J dropped 4 bases, with 11 bases sitting between them. The DNA for the CDR3 is TGTGCCAGCAGTTCTAAAAGGGATAATCAGCCCCAGCATTTT. Its translation is CASSSKRDNQPQHF.

The genes are TRBV7-8 and TRBJ2-7, with D possibly matching TRBD2 (6 bases). V lost 6 bases and J 3 bases, leaving 18 bases between the germline ends. CDR1 is SGHVS, CDR2 FQNEAQ, per germline. This CDR3 is 15 amino acids long. The CDR3 region has the DNA TGTGCCAGCAGACCTTTTAGCGGACCTAGCTACGAGCAGTACTTC. Translated: CASRPFSGPSYEQYF.

The V and J genes are TRBV19 and TRBJ1-5; D unresolved. V lost 4 bases and J 4 bases, leaving 17 bases between the germline ends. The CDR3 is made up of 16 amino acids. Germline CDR1 reads LNHDA; CDR2 reads SQIVND (reference sequence). The CDR3 coding sequence is TGTGCCAGTAGTACCCCTAGGCCCCAAGGGAATCAGCCCCAGCATTTT. Its translation is CASSTPRPQGNQPQHF.

V gene TRBV27 combines with J gene TRBJ2-7; 10 nucleotides line up with TRBD2. Germline V gives CDR1 MNHEY, CDR2 SMNVEV (reference sequence). CDR3 length equals 13 residues. With V trimmed by 9 bases and J by 4 bases, 6 bases remained unmatched. Here the CDR3 DNA reads TGTGCCAGGCCAGCGGGAGGGCCTTACGAGCAGTACTTC. This translates into CARPAGGPYEQYF.

This clonotype was found many times. The V call is TRBV11-3, the J call TRBJ2-2; 10 bases agree with TRBD1. The CDR3 covers 14 residues. V was pared by 6 bases and J by 3 bases, with 1 base of the junction left unmatched. Looked up from germline, CDR1 is SGHNT and CDR2 is YENEEA. CDR3 sequence: CASRGQGYTGELFF. CDR3 DNA sequence: TGTGCCAGCAGGGGACAGGGGTACACCGGGGAGCTGTTTTTT.

This clonotype occurred a few times. The J gene is TRBJ1-1, the V gene TRBV19, with unresolved D. Germline-derived CDR1 and CDR2 are LNHDA and SQIVND (reference sequence). Trimming cost V 11 bases and J 0 bases, with 16 bases left between them. The CDR3 runs to 14 residues. CDR3 region: CAFHPLDLNTEAFF. CDR3 nucleotide sequence: TGTGCCTTTCACCCCTTGGACTTGAACACTGAAGCTTTCTTT. The variable domain in full, completed from reference TRBV19 and TRBJ1-1, reads DGGITQSPKYLFRKEGQNVTLSCEQNLNHDAMYWYRQDPGQGLRLIYYSQIVNDFQKGDIAEGYSVSREKKESFPLTVTSAQKNPTAFYLCAFHPLDLNTEAFFGQGTRLTVV.

This rearrangement joins TRBV18 to TRBJ2-4; D is undetermined. Per germline, CDR1 KGHSH and CDR2 LQKENI. V lost 0 bases, J lost 0 bases, and 6 bases lay in between. This CDR3 contains 15 residues. The CDR3 nucleotides are TGTGCCAGCTCACCACCAACCCTAGCCAAAAACATTCAGTACTTC. As protein: CASSPPTLAKNIQYF.

This chain connects TRBV5-1 to TRBJ2-3; the D is unclear. Trimming removed 0 bases from V and 6 bases from J, with 11 bases in between. Germline CDR1 is SGHRS and CDR2 is YFSETQ. This CDR3 comprises 14 residues. The CDR3 here is CASSLGGRSDTQYF. The CDR3 DNA sequence: TGCGCCAGCAGCTTGGGGGGTCGTTCGGATACGCAGTATTTT.

This clonotype was seen a handful of times. V is TRBV20-1 and J is TRBJ2-7; 11 bases line up with TRBD1. Germline values: CDR1 DFQATT, CDR2 SNEGSKA (reference sequence). V dropped 3 bases and J dropped 7; count of bases not matched to a gene: 14. The CDR3 consists of 16 residues. The CDR3 DNA follows: TGCAGTGCTAGTGATCTACGGACAGGGGGCTTAGGGGAGCAGTACTTC. As protein: CSASDLRTGGLGEQYF.

J is TRBJ2-1 and V is TRBV18; D tentatively fits TRBD1 or TRBD2 (6 bases each). V was trimmed by 3 bases and J by 5 bases, leaving 14 bases between them. This CDR3 spans 15 amino acids. Germline lookup yields CDR1 KGHSH and CDR2 LQKENI. Written as DNA, the CDR3 is TGTGCCAGCTCACCGCAAGGGGGGTCAAACAATGAGCAGTTCTTC. Protein: CASSPQGGSNNEQFF.

This rearrangement joins TRBV5-1 to TRBJ2-3; a possible D gene is TRBD2 (6 bases). Germline V CDR1 and CDR2: SGHRS, YFSETQ. The CDR3 spans 15 residues. The germline V and J ends were trimmed by 0 bases and 2 bases, with 10 bases remaining between them. CDR3 bases: TGCGCCAGCAGCTTGGAAACTAGCTTCACAGATACGCAGTATTTT. It translates to CASSLETSFTDTQYF.